This T cell receptor beta chain was recorded in a study of identical twins. Study results and caveats: Zero-insertion analyses could be partly confounded by invariant MAIT and iNKT cells. Beta out-of-frame twin sharing showed a weaker excess.

This clonotype turned up a few times. The antigen is undetermined. CDR3 length: 15 amino acids. V lost 5 bases to trimming and J lost 3 bases; unmatched junction nucleotides: 5. Germline CDR1 is SNHLY and CDR2 is FYNNEI. Healthy Caucasians supplied all donations. One entry per CDR3 protein results from TCRdb running MiXCR on the 5' RACE reads. The sample yields some 190,000 distinct CDR3 sequences, approximately 16% seen once. The same specimen was also included in a second study, on T cells expressing NK-cell markers.

Specimen: CD8+ T cells sorted from blood. The V and J genes are TRBV2 and TRBJ2-5; 11 bases line up with TRBD2. The source of this sequence is a woman aged 18-30 years in good health. CDR3 loop: CASSSGLAEKETQYF. For the CDR3, the DNA is TGTGCCAGCAGTTCGGGACTAGCGGAAAAAGAGACCCAGTACTTC.